The rows below give T cell receptor beta chains drawn from one sample of a study of tumor and adjacent non-tumor tissue in lung cancer. TCRdb independently ran MiXCR on the multiplex PCR reads; one entry per CDR3 protein. This sample yields 120,000 to 150,000 distinct CDR3 sequences, of which around 65% are seen a single time; 15% to 20% belongs to the top ten. Material for sequencing was lung tumor tissue. The receptors here all came from a man aged 55 to 70 with small cell lung cancer. Each CDR3 is given with its conserved first and last residue. D genes are given only for firm matches. Size is stated for part of the rows, as once, few or many counts, or as a class when the clone is expanded.

TRBJ2-7,TRBV5-6,TRBD2,NA,TGTGCCAGCAGTCCAGGGACTAGCGGGGGCCGGGAGCAGTACTTC,CASSPGTSGGREQYF
TRBJ2-7,TRBV20-1,NA,NA,TGCAGTGCCGCCACACTATTAGTAAGCGGCGACGAGGAGTACTTC,CSAATLLVSGDEEYF
TRBJ2-6,TRBV5-4,NA,NA,TGTGCCAGCAGCTCCTTTGGAGGGTCAGGGGGCTCTGGGGCCAACGTCCTGACTTTC,CASSSFGGSGGSGANVLTF
TRBJ1-1,TRBV20-1,TRBD1,few,TGCAGTGCTAGAGATCGCAGGGGGCTGACTGAAGCTTTCTTT,CSARDRRGLTEAFF
TRBJ2-4,TRBV20-1,NA,NA,TGCAGTGCTAGCCCACTAGGACTAGCCAAAAACATTCAGTACTTC,CSASPLGLAKNIQYF
TRBJ2-1,TRBV6-5,NA,NA,TGTGCCAGCAGTTGCTCAGTGGAAAGTTCCTACAATGAGCAGTTCTTC,CASSCSVESSYNEQFF
TRBJ1-1,TRBV20-1,TRBD1,NA,TGCAGTGCTCCGGGACAGGGGAGGACTGAAGCTTTCTTT,CSAPGQGRTEAFF
TRBJ2-1,TRBV11-2,TRBD2,NA,TGTGCCAGCAGCTTAGGCCCCGGGGACTACAACAATGAGCGGTTCTTC,CASSLGPGDYNNERFF
TRBJ1-5,TRBV6-5,NA,NA,TGTGCCAGCAATCCCGTGGGGGCTAACAATCAGCCCCAGCATTTT,CASNPVGANNQPQHF
TRBJ2-7,TRBV5-5,NA,once,TGTGCCAGCAGCTTGGATGATGGAGGGTTGGCCGAGCAGTACTTC,CASSLDDGGLAEQYF
TRBJ2-3,TRBV28,NA,many,TGTGCCAGCAGTTTTGGGGGATTGCGCACAGATACGCAGTATTTT,CASSFGGLRTDTQYF
TRBJ2-2,TRBV6-5,NA,medium-sized,TGTGCCAGCAGTTACTCGATCCGATTAGCTAATACCGGGGAGCTGTTTTTT,CASSYSIRLANTGELFF
TRBJ2-7,TRBV11-2,NA,once,TGTGCCAGCAGCTTAGCTTCTAGCGACTCCAGAGAGCAGTACTTC,CASSLASSDSREQYF
TRBJ1-1,TRBV5-6,NA,NA,TGTGCCAGCAGCGTCACATTGAACACTGAAGCTTTCTTT,CASSVTLNTEAFF
TRBJ2-3,TRBV11-2,NA,medium-sized,TGTGCCAGCAGCTTAGATCGGGATACGCAGTATTTT,CASSLDRDTQYF
TRBJ2-7,TRBV11-3,NA,NA,TGTGCCAGCACCCAACAGGGTTATTACGAGCAGTACTTC,CASTQQGYYEQYF
TRBJ2-3,TRBV20-1,TRBD2,NA,TGCAATGCTAGGGCTACTAGCGGGAGTCGGACATATACGCAGTATTTT,CNARATSGSRTYTQYF
TRBJ2-7,TRBV11-2,NA,NA,TGTGCCAGCAGCTTAGGTTCGGATCCAACCTACGGTCAGTACTTC,CASSLGSDPTYGQYF